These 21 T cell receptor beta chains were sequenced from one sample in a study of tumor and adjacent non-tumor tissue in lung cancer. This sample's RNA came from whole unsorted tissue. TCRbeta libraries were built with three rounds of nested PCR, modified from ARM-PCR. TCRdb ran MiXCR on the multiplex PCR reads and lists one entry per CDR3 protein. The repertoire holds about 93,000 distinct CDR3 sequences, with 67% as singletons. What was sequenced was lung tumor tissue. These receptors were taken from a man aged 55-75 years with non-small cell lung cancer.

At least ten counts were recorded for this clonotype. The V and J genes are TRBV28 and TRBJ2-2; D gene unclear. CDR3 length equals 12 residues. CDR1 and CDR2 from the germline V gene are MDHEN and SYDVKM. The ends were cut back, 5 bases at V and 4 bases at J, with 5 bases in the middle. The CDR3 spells CASSLSTGELFF. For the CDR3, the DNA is TGTGCCAGCAGTCTCTCCACCGGGGAGCTGTTTTTT.

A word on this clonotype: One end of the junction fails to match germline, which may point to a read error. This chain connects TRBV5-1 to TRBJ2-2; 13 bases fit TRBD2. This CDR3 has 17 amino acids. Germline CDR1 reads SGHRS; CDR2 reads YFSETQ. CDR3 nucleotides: TGCACCAGCAGCCTGACTAGCGGGGGGACTAACACCGGAGAGCTGTTTTTT. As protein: CTSSLTSGGTNTGELFF.

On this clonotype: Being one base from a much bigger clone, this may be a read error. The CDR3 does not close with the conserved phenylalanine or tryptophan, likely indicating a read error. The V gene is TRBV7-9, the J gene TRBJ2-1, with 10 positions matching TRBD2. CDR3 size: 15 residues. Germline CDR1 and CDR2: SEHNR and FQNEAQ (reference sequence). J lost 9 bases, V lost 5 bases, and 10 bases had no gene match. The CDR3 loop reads CASSRTSGLLGEQFL. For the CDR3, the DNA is TGTGCCAGCAGCCGGACTAGCGGCCTACTTGGTGAGCAGTTCTTA.

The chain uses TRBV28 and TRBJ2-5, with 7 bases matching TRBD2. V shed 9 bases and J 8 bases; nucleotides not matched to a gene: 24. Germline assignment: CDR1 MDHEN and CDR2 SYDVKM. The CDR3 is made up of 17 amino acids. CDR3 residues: CASTVTPGTTLVDTQYF. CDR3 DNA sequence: TGTGCCAGTACCGTAACTCCCGGGACTACGCTCGTAGATACCCAGTACTTC.

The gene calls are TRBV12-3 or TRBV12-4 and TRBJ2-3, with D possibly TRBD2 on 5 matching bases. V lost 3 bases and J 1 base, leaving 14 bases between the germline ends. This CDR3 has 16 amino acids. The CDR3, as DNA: TGTGCCAGCAGTTTTGGGCAAGCGAGGGGCACAGATACGCAGTATTTT. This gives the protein CASSFGQARGTDTQYF.

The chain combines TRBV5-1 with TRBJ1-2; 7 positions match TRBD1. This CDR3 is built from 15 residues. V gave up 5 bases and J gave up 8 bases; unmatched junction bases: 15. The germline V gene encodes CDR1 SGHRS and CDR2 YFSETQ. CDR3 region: CASSVASGTVKGYTF. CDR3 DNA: TGCGCCAGCAGTGTCGCTTCAGGGACAGTAAAGGGCTACACCTTC. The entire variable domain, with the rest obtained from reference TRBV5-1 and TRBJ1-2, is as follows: KAGVTQTPRYLIKTRGQQVTLSCSPISGHRSVSWYQQTPGQGLQFLFEYFSETQRNKGNFPGRFSGRQFSNSRSEMNVSTLELGDSALYLCASSVASGTVKGYTFGSGTRLTVV.

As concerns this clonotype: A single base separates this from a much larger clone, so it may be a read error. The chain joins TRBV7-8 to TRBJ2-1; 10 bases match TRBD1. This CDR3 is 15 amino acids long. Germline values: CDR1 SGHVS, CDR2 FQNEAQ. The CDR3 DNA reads TGTGCCAGCAGCTACGGACAGGGGGGGTCGAATGAGCGGTTCTTC. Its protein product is CASSYGQGGSNERFF.

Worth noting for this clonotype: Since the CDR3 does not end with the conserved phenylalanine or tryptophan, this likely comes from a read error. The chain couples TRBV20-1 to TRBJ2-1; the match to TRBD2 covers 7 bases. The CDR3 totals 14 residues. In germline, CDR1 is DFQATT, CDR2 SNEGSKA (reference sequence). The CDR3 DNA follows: TGCAGCCCCGCCCCTCCTAGCGGTTACAATGAGCAGTTCCTC. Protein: CSPAPPSGYNEQFL.

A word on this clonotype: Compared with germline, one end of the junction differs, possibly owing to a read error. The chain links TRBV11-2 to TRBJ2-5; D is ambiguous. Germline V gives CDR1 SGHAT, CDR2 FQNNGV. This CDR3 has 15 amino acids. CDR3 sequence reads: CASSLVPPRGETQYF. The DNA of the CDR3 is TGTGCCAGTAGCTTGGTCCCCCCAAGAGGAGAGACCCAATACTTC.

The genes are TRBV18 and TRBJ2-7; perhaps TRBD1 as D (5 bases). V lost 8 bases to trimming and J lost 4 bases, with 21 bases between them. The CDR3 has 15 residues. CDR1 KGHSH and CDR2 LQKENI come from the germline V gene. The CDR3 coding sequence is TGTGCCAGCACACGAGCAGGGCCGACCCAATACGAGCAGTACTTC. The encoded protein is CASTRAGPTQYEQYF.

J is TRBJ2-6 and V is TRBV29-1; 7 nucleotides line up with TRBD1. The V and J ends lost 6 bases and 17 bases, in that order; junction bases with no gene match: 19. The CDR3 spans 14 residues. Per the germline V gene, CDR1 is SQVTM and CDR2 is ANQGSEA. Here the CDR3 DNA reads TGCAGCGTAGACACAGGGGCTGGGGCCAACGACATGACTTTC. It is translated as CSVDTGAGANDMTF.

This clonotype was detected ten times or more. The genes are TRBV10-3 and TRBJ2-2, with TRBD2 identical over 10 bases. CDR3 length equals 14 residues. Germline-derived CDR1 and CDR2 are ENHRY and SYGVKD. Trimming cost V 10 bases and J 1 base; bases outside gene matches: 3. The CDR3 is CATRLAGNTGELFF. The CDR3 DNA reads TGTGCCACCAGACTAGCGGGGAACACCGGGGAGCTGTTTTTT.

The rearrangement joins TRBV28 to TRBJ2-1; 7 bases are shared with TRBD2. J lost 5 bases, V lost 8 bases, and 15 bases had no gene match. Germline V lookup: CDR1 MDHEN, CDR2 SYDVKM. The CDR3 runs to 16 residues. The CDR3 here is CASGLWTSATHNEQFF. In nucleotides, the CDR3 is TGTGCCAGCGGTCTTTGGACTAGTGCCACACACAATGAGCAGTTCTTC.

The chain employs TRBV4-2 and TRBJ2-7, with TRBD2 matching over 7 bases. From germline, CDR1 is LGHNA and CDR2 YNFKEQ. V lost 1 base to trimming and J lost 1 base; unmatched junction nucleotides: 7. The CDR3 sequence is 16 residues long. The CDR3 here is CASSQAISGLSYEQYF. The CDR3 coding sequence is TGTGCCAGCAGCCAAGCGATTAGCGGGCTGTCCTACGAGCAGTACTTC.

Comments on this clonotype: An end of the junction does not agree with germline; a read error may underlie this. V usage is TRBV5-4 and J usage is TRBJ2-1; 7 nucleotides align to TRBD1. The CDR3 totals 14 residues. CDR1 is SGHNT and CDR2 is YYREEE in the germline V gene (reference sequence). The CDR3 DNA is TGTGCCAGCAGCAGCGGACAGGCCTACATTGAGCGGTTCTTC. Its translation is CASSSGQAYIERFF.

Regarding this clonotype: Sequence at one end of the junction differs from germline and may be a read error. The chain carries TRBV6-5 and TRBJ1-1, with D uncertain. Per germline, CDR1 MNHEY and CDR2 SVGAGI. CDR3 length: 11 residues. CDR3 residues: CASNYDTVAFF. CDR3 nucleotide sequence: TGTGCCAGCAATTACGACACTGTAGCTTTCTTT.

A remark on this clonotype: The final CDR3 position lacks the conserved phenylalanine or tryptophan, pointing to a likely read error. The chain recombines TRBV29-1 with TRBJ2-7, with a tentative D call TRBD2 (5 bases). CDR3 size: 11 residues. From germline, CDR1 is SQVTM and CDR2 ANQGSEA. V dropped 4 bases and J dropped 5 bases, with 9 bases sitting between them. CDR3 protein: CSVAERHEQYI. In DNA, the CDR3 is TGCAGCGTTGCAGAGCGGCACGAGCAGTACATC.

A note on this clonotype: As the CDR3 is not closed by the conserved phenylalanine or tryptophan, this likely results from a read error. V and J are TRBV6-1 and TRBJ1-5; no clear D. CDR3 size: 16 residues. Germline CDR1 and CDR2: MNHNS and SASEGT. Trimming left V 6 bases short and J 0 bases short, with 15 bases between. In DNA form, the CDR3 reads TGTGCCAGCAGCCCAAGAGGAGGTTATAGCAATCAGCCCCAGCATTCT. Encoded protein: CASSPRGGYSNQPQHS.

This CDR3 is CASSLRAAYNEQFF. The CDR3 nucleotides are TGTGCCAGCAGCTTACGAGCGGCCTACAATGAGCAGTTCTTC. The rearrangement links TRBV11-3 to TRBJ2-1, with D maybe TRBD2 (5 bases). The V end lost 2 bases, the J end lost 2 bases, and 7 bases lay between the germline ends. Germline CDR1 and CDR2: SGHNT and YENEEA. The CDR3 is 14 amino acids.

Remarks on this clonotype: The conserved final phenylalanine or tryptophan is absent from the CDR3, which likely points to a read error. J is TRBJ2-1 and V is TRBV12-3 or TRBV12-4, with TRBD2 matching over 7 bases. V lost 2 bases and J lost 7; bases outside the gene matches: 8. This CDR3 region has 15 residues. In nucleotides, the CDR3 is TGTGCCAGCAGTTTAATGCGGGAGAGATCGAATGAGCAGTTCCTC. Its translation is CASSLMRERSNEQFL.

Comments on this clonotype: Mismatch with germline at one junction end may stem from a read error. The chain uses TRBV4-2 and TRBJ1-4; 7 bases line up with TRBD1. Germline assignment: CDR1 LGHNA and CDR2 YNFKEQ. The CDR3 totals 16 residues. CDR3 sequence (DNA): TGTGCCAGCAGCCAAGTGTTCGGGACAGAGGTAGAAAAACTGTTATTT. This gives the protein CASSQVFGTEVEKLLF.